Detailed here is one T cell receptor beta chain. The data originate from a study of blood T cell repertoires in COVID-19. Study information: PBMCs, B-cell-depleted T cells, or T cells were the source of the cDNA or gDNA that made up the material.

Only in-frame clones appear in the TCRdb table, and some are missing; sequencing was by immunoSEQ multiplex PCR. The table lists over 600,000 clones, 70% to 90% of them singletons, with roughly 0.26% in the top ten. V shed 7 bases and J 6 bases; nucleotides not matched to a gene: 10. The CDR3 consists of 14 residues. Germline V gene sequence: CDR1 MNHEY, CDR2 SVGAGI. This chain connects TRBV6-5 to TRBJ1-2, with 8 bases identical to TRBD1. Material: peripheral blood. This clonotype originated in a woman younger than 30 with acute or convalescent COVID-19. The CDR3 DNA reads TGTGCCAGCAAATGGACAGGGAGGGTAAATGGCTACACCTTC. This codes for CASKWTGRVNGYTF.